This T cell receptor beta chain is from a study of PD-L1 blockade in urothelial cancer. Overall study context: Once treatment had started, blood was analyzed at 3 weeks (second dose) and again at 6 weeks. Counts from blood samples showed a median of about 140,000 T cells.

The authors spiked synthetic TCR analog templates into each PCR. Using immunoSEQ multiplex PCR, the repertoire was profiled, and TCRdb retains in-frame clones only, with some absent. The table has 120,000 or so clones, more than 75% seen once; the top ten hold roughly 2.3%. Stated time point: peripheral blood 6 weeks after treatment start. V trimming: 4 bases; J trimming: 6 bases; junction bases outside the gene matches: 3. The CDR3 runs to 15 residues. Germline V gives CDR1 SNHLY, CDR2 FYNNEI. This specimen consisted of PBMCs, obtained around atezolizumab (anti-PD-L1) treatment. This sequence was found in a man aged 45 to 65 with urothelial cancer. This chain joins TRBV2 and TRBJ2-1, with 13 bases lining up with TRBD2. The CDR3 DNA sequence: TGTGCCAGCAGTGCTACTAGCGGGAGGGGCAATGAGCAGTTCTTC. Translated: CASSATSGRGNEQFF.